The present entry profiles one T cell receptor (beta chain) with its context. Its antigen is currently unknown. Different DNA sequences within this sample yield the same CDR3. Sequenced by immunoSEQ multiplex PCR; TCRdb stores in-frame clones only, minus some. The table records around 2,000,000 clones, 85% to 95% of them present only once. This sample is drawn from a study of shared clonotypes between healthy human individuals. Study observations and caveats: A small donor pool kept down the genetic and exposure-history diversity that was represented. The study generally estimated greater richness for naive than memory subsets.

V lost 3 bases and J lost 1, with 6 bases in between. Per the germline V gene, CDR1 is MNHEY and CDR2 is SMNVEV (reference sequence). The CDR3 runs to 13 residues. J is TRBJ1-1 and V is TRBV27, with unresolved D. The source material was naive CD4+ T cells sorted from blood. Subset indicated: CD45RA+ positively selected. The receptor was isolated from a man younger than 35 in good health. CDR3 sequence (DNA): TGTGCCAGCAGTTTCCGGAGGAACACTGAAGCTTTCTTT. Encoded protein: CASSFRRNTEAFF.